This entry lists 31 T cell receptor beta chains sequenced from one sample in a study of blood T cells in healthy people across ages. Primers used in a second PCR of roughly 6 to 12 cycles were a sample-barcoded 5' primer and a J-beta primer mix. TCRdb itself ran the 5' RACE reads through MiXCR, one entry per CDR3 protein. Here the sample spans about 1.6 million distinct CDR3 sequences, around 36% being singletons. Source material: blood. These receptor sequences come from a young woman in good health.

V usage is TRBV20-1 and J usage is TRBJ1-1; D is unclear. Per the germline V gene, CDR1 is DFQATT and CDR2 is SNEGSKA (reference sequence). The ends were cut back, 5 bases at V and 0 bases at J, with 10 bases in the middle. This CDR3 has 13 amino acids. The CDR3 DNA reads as TGCAGTGCTCCAAGGGAACTGAACACTGAAGCTTTCTTT. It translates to CSAPRELNTEAFF.

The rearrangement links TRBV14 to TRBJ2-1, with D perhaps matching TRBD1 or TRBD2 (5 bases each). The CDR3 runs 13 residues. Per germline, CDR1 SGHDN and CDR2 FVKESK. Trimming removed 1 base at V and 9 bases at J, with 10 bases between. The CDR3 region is CASSQGGVGEQFF. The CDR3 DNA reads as TGTGCCAGCAGCCAAGGAGGGGTGGGTGAGCAGTTCTTC. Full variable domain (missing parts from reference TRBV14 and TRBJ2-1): EAGVTQFPSHSVIEKGQTVTLRCDPISGHDNLYWYRRVMGKEIKFLLHFVKESKQDESGMPNNRFLAERTGGTYSTLKVQPAELEDSGVYFCASSQGGVGEQFFGPGTRLTVL.

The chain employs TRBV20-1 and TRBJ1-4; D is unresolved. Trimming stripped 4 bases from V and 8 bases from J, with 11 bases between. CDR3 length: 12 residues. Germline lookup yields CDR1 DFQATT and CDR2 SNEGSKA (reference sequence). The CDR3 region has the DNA TGCAGTGCTACGAGGGTAGAGGAAAAACTGTTTTTT. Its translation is CSATRVEEKLFF.

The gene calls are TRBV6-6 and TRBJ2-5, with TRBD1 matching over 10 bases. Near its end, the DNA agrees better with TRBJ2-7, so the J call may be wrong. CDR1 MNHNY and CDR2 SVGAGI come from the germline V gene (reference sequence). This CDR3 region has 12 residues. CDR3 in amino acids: CASRTGGPEQYF. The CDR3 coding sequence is TGTGCCAGCAGGACAGGGGGCCCCGAGCAGTACTTC.

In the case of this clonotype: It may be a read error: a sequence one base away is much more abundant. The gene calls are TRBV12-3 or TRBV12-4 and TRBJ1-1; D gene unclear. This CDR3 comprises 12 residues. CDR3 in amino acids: CAGSPLGTEAFF. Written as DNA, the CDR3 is TGTGCCGGCAGCCCCCTGGGCACTGAAGCTTTCTTT.

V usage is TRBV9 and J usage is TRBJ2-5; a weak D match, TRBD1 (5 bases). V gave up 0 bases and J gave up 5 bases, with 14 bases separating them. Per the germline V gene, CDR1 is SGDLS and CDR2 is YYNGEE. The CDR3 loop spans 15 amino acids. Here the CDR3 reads CASSVETLPGETQYF. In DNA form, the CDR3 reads TGTGCCAGCAGCGTAGAGACCCTACCAGGGGAGACCCAGTACTTC.

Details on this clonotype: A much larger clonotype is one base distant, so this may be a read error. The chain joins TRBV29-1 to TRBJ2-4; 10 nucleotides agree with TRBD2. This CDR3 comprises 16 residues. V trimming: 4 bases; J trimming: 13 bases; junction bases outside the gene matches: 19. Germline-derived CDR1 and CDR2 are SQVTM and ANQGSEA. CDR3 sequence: CSVGELAGDRPGEQYF. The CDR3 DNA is TGCAGCGTTGGAGAGCTAGCGGGAGACCGCCCGGGTGAGCAGTACTTC.

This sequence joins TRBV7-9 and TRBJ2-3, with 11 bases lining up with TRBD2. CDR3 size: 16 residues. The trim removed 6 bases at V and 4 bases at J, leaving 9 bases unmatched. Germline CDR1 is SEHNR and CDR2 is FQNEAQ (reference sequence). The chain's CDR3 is CASRPGTSGAPDTQYF. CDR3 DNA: TGTGCCAGCAGACCCGGGACTAGCGGAGCCCCAGATACGCAGTATTTT.

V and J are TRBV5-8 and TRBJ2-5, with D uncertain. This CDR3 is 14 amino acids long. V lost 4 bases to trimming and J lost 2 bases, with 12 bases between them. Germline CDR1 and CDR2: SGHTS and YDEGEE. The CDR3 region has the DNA TGTGCCAGCAGCCCGCGAGTCCTTCAAGAGACCCAGTACTTC. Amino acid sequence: CASSPRVLQETQYF.

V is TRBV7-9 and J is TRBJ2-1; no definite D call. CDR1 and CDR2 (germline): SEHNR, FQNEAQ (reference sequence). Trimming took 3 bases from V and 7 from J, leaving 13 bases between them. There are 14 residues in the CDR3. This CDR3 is CASSLGPINNEQFF. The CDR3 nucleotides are TGTGCCAGCAGCTTGGGCCCGATAAATAATGAGCAGTTCTTC.

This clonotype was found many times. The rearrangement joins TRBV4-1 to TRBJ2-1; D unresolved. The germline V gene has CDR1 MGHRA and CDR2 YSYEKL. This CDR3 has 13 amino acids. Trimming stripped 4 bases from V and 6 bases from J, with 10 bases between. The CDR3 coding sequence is TGCGCCAGCAGCCTTCGGCTGCCCAATGAGCAGTTCTTC. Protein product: CASSLRLPNEQFF.

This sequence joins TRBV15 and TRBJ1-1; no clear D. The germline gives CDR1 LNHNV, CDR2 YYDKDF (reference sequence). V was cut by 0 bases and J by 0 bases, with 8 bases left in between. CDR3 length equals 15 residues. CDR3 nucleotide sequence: TGTGCCACCAGCAGAGAACGGACGTTGAACACTGAAGCTTTCTTT. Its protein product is CATSRERTLNTEAFF.

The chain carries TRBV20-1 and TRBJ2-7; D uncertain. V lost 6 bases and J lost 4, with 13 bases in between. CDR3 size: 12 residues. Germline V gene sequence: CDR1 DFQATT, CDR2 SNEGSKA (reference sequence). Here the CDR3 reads CSARLQRYEQYF. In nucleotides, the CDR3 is TGCAGTGCCCGCCTCCAACGTTACGAGCAGTACTTC.

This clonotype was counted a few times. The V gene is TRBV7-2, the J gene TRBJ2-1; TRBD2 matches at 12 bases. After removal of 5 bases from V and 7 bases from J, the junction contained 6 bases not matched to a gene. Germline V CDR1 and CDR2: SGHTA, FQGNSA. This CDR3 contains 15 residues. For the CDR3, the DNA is TGTGCCAGCAGCCCCACTAGCGGGGGGTTTAATGAGCAGTTCTTC. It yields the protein CASSPTSGGFNEQFF.

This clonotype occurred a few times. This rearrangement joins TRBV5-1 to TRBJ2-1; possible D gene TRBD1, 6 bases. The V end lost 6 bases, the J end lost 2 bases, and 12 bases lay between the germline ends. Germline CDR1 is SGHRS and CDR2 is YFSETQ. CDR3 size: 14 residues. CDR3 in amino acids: CASTLQGPYNEQFF. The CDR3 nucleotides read TGCGCCAGCACCCTACAGGGTCCCTACAATGAGCAGTTCTTC.

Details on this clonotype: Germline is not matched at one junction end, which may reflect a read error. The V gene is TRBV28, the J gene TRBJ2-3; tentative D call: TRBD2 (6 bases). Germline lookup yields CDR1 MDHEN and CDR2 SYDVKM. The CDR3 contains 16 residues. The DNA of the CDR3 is TGTGCCAGCAGTTTGGGTGGGAGGCCCCTCACAGATACGCGGTATTTT. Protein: CASSLGGRPLTDTRYF.

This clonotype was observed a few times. This CDR3 is CASSLPGADTEAFF. For the CDR3, the DNA is TGTGCCAGCAGCTTACCAGGGGCTGACACTGAAGCTTTCTTT. The rearrangement links TRBV7-9 to TRBJ1-1, with D tentatively TRBD1 (6 bases). CDR1 and CDR2 from the germline V gene are SEHNR and FQNEAQ (reference sequence). Trimming pared 2 bases from V and 3 bases from J, leaving 10 bases between. The CDR3 sequence is 14 residues long.

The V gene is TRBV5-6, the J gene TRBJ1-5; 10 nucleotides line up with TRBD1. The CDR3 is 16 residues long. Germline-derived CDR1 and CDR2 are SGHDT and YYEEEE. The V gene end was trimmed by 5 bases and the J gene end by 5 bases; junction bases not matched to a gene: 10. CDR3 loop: CASSQDRGPFYQPQHF. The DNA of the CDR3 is TGTGCCAGCAGTCAAGACAGGGGGCCATTCTATCAGCCCCAGCATTTT. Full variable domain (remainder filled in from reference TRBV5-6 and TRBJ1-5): DAGVTQSPTHLIKTRGQQVTLRCSPKSGHDTVSWYQQALGQGPQFIFQYYEEEERQRGNFPDRFSGHQFPNYSSELNVNALLLGDSALYLCASSQDRGPFYQPQHFGDGTRLSIL.

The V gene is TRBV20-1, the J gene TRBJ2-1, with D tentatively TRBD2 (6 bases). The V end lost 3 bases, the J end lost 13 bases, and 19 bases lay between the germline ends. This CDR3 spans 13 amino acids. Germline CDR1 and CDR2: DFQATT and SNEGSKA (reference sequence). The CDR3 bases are TGCAGTGCTAGCGGGGGAGAGGGCCCCCTACAGTTCTTC. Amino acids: CSASGGEGPLQFF.

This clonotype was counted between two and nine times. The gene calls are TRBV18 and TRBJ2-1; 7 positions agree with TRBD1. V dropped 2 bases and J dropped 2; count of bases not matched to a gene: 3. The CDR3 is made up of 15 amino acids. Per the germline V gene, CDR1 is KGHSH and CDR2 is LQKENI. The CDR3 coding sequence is TGTGCCAGCTCACCAGGACAGGCTACCTACAATGAGCAGTTCTTC. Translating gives CASSPGQATYNEQFF.

The CDR3 DNA is TGTGCCAGCAGTGATGCGCTCGGTCTCGACTATGGCTACACCTTC. Residues: CASSDALGLDYGYTF. The V call is TRBV6-1, the J call TRBJ1-2; no definite D call. This CDR3 has 15 amino acids. Germline CDR1 MNHNS, CDR2 SASEGT. V was shortened by 3 bases and J by 3 bases, with 14 bases between the two germline ends.

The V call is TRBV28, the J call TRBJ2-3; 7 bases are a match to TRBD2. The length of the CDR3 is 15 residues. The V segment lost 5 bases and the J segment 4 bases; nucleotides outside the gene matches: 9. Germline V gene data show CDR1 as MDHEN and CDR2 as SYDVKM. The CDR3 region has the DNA TGTGCCAGCAGTCCCCTTCGGGAGGTTCCAGATACGCAGTATTTT. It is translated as CASSPLREVPDTQYF.

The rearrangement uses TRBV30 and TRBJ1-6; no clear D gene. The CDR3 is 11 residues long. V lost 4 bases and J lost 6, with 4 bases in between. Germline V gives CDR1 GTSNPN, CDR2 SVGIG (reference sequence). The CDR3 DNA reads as TGTGCCTGGAATGTTAATTCACCCCTCCACTTT. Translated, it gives CAWNVNSPLHF.

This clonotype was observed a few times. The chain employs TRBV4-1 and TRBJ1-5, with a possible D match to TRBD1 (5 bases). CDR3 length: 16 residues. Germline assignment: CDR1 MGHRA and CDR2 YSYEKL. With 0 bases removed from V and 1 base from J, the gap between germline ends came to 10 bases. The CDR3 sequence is CASSQDRGGSNQPQHF. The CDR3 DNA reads TGCGCCAGCAGCCAAGATCGGGGGGGAAGCAATCAGCCCCAGCATTTT.

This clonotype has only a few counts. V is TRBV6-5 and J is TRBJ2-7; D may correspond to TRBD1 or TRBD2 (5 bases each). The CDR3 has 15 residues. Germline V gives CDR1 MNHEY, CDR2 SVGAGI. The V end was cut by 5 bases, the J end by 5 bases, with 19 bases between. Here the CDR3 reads CASSHGTAFVDEQYF. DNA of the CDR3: TGTGCCAGCAGTCACGGGACGGCCTTTGTCGACGAGCAGTACTTC.

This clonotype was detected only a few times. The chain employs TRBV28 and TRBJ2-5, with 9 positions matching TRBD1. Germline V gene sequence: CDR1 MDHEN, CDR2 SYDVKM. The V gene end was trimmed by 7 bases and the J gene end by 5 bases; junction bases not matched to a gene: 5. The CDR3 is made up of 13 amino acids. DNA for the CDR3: TGTGCCAGCAATGGACAGGGGACGGAGACCCAGTACTTC. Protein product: CASNGQGTETQYF.

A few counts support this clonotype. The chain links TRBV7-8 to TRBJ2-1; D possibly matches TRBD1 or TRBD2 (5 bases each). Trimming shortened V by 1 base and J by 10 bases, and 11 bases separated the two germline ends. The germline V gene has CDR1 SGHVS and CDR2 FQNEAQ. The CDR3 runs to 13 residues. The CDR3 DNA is TGTGCCAGCAGCTTAGGAGGGGACGGGGAGCAGTTCTTC. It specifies CASSLGGDGEQFF. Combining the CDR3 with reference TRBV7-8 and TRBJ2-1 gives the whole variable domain GAGVSQSPRYKVAKRGQDVALRCDPISGHVSLFWYQQALGQGPEFLTYFQNEAQLDKSGLPSDRFFAERPEGSVSTLKIQRTQQEDSAVYLCASSLGGDGEQFFGPGTRLTVL.

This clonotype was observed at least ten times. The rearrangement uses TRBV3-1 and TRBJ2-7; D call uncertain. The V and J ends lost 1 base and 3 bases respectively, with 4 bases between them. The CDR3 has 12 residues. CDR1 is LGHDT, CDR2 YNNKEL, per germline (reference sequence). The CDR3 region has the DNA TGTGCCAGCAGCCAAGTTCGCTACGAGCAGTACTTC. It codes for CASSQVRYEQYF.

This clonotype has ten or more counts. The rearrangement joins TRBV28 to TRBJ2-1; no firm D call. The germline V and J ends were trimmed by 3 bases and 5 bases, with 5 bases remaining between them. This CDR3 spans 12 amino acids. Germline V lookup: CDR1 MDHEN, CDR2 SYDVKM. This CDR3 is CASSFSNNEQFF. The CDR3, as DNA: TGTGCCAGCAGTTTTAGCAACAATGAGCAGTTCTTC. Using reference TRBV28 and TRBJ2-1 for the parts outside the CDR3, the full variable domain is DVKVTQSSRYLVKRTGEKVFLECVQDMDHENMFWYRQDPGLGLRLIYFSYDVKMKEKGDIPEGYSVSREKKERFSLILESASTNQTSMYLCASSFSNNEQFFGPGTRLTVL.

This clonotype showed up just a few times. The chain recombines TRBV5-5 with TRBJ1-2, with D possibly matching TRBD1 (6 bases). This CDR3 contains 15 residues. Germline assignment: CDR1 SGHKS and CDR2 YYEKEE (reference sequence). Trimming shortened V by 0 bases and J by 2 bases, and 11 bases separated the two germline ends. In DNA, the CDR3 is TGTGCCAGCAGCTTGGGACAGGCATCGAACTATGGCTACACCTTC. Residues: CASSLGQASNYGYTF.

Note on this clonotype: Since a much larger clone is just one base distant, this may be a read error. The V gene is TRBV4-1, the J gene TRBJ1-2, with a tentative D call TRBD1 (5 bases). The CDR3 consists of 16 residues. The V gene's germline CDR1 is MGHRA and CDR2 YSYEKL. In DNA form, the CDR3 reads TGCGCCGGCAGCCAAGATTCCGTAGGGGCGTCGCTGGGCTACACCTTC. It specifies CAGSQDSVGASLGYTF.